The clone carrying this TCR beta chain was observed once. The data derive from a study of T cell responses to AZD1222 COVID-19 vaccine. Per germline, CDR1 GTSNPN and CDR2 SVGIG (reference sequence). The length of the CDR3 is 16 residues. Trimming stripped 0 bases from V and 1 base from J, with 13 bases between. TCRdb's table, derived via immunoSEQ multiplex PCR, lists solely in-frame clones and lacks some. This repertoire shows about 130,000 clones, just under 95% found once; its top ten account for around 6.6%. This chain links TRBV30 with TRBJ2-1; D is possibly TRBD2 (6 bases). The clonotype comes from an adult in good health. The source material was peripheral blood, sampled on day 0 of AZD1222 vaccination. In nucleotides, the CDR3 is TGTGCCTGGAGTGTAAGACGGGAGAGGTCCTACAATGAGCAGTTCTTC. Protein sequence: CAWSVRRERSYNEQFF.